Sequencing of this TCR beta chain was carried out in a study of blood T cell repertoires in COVID-19. Clones were sequenced by immunoSEQ multiplex PCR, and TCRdb holds only the in-frame ones, with some missing. The table records approximately 430,000 clones, 86% of them present only once. With V trimmed by 0 bases and J by 5 bases, 5 bases remained unmatched. From germline, CDR1 is SGHDT and CDR2 YYEEEE. CDR3 length: 16 amino acids. The V and J genes are TRBV5-6 and TRBJ2-3; 11 positions agree with TRBD1. The receptor's source is a woman in her thirties with active or convalescent COVID-19. The specimen sequenced was peripheral blood. This chain's CDR3 is CASSLGGQGAEDTQYF. CDR3 sequence (DNA): TGTGCCAGCAGCTTGGGCGGACAGGGGGCGGAAGATACGCAGTATTTT.